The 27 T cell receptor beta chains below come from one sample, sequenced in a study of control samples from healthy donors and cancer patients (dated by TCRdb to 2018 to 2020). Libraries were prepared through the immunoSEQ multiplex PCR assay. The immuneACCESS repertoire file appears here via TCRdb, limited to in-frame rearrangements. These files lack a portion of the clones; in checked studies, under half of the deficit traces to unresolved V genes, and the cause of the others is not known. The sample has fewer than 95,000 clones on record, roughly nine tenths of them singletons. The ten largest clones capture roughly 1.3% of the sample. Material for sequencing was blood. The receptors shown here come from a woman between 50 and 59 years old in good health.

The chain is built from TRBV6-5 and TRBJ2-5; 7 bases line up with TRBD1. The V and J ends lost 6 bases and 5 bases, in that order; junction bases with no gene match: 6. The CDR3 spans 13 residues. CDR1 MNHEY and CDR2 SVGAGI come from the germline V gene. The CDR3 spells CASRTGFVETQYF. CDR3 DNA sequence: TGTGCCAGCAGGACAGGGTTTGTCGAGACCCAGTACTTC.

CDR3 in DNA: TGTGCCAGCAGCCAAGAGGTGGCAACTAATGAAAAACTGTTTTTT. Translating it yields CASSQEVATNEKLFF. V usage is TRBV3-1 (or the pseudogene TRBV3-2) and J usage is TRBJ1-4; D is undetermined. The length of the CDR3 is 15 residues. Germline assignment: CDR1 LGHDT and CDR2 YNNKEL (reference sequence). V dropped 0 bases and J dropped 0 bases, with 5 bases sitting between them.

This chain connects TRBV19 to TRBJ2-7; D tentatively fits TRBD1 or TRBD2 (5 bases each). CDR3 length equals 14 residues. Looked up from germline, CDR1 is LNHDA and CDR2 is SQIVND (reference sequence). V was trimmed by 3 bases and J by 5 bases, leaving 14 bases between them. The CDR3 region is CASSMGRGAHEQYF. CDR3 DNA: TGTGCCAGTAGTATGGGTAGGGGAGCCCACGAGCAGTACTTC. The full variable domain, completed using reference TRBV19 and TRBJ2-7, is DGGITQSPKYLFRKEGQNVTLSCEQNLNHDAMYWYRQDPGQGLRLIYYSQIVNDFQKGDIAEGYSVSREKKESFPLTVTSAQKNPTAFYLCASSMGRGAHEQYFGPGTRLTVT.

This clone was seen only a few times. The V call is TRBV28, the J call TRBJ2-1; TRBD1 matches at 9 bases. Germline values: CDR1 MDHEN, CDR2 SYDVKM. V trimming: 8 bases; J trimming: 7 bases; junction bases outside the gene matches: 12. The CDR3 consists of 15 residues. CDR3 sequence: CASVKGQGTRNEQFF. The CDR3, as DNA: TGTGCCAGCGTAAAGGGACAGGGCACGAGGAATGAGCAGTTCTTC. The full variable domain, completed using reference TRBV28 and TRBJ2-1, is DVKVTQSSRYLVKRTGEKVFLECVQDMDHENMFWYRQDPGLGLRLIYFSYDVKMKEKGDIPEGYSVSREKKERFSLILESASTNQTSMYLCASVKGQGTRNEQFFGPGTRLTVL.

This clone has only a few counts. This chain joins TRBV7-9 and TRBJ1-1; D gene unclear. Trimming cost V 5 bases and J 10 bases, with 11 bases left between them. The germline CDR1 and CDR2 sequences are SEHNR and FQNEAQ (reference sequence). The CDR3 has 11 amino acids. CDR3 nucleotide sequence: TGTGCCAGCAGCGTAGGTTGGGGAGCTTTCTTT. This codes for CASSVGWGAFF.

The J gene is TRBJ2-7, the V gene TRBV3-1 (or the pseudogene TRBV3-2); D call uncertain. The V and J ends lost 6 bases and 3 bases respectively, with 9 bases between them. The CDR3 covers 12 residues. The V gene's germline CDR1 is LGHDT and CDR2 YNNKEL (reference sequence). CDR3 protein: CASRRDDYEQYF. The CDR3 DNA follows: TGTGCCAGCAGGAGAGATGACTACGAGCAGTACTTC.

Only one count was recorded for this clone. DNA of the CDR3: TGCGCCAGCAGTCCTGTTAACTCAGGAAACACCATATATTTT. Translation gives CASSPVNSGNTIYF. The gene calls are TRBV4-3 and TRBJ1-3; no clear D gene. V lost 6 bases to trimming and J lost 4 bases, with 13 bases between them. The CDR3 is 14 residues long. Germline-derived CDR1 and CDR2 are LGHNA and YSLEER.

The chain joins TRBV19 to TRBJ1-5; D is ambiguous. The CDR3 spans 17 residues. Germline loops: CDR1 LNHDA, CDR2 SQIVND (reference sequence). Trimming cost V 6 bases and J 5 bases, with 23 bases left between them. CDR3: CASRIPSAGGTHQPQHF. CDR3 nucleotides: TGTGCCAGTAGGATACCGTCGGCAGGCGGAACCCATCAGCCCCAGCATTTT.

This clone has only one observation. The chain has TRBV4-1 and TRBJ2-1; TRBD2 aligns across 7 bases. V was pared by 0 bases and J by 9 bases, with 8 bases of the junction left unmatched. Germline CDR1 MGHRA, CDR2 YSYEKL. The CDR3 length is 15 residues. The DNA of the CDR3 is TGCGCCAGCAGCCAAGAGGGGCGGGGCGGGAGTGAGCAGTTCTTC. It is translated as CASSQEGRGGSEQFF.

CDR3 sequence: CASSLEAGGGSPLHF. The CDR3 DNA follows: TGTGCCAGCAGCTTGGAAGCAGGGGGCGGTTCACCCCTCCACTTT. The chain combines TRBV5-4 with TRBJ1-6; TRBD1 aligns across 8 bases. The CDR3 loop spans 15 amino acids. In germline, CDR1 is SGHNT, CDR2 YYREEE (reference sequence). V trimming: 0 bases; J trimming: 9 bases; junction bases outside the gene matches: 5.

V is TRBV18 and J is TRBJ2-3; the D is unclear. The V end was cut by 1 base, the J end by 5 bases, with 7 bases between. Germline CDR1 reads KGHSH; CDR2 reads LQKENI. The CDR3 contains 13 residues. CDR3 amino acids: CASSPRQGDTQYF. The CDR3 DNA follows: TGTGCCAGCTCACCACGGCAAGGAGATACGCAGTATTTT.

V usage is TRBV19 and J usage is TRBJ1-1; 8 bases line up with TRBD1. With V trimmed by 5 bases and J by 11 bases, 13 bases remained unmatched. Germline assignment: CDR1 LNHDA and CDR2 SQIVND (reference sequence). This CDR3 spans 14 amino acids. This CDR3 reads CASSYPAGGGAAFF. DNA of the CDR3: TGTGCCAGTAGTTATCCAGCAGGGGGCGGGGCGGCTTTCTTT.

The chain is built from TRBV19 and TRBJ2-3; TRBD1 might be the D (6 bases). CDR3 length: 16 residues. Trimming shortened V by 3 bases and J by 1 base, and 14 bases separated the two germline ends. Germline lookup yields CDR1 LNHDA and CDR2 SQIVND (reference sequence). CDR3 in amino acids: CASSIEGGGRTDTQYF. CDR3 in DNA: TGTGCCAGTAGTATCGAAGGGGGTGGGCGCACAGATACGCAGTATTTT.

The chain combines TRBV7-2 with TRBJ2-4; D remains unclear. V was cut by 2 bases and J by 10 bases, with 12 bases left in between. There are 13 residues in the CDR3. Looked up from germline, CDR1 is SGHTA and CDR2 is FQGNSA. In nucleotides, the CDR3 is TGTGCCAGCAGCTTAACAGTACCCACAATTCAGTACTTC. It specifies CASSLTVPTIQYF.

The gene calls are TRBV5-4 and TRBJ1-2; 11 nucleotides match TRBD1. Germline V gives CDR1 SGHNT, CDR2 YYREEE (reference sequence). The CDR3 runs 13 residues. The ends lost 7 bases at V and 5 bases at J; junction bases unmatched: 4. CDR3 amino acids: CASGQGAWYGYTF. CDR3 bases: TGTGCCAGCGGACAGGGGGCCTGGTATGGCTACACCTTC.

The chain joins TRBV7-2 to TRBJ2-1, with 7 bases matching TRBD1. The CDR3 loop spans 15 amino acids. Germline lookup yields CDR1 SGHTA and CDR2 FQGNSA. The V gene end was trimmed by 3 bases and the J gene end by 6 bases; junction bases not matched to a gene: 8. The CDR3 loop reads CASSLSGQAANEQFF. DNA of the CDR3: TGTGCCAGCAGCTTGTCCGGACAGGCCGCCAATGAGCAGTTCTTC.

CDR3 DNA sequence: TGTGCCAGCTCACCCGCCGGGGAGAATAATGAAAAACTGTTTTTT. It codes for CASSPAGENNEKLFF. The chain employs TRBV18 and TRBJ1-4; D ambiguous. This CDR3 has 15 residues. Germline V gene sequence: CDR1 KGHSH, CDR2 LQKENI. V gave up 3 bases and J gave up 4 bases, with 12 bases separating them.

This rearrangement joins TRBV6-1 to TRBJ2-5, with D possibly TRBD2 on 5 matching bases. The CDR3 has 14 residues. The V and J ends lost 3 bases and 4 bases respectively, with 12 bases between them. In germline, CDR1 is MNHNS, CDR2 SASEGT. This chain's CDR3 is CASSDLGSAETQYF. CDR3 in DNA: TGTGCCAGCAGTGATTTGGGGAGTGCAGAGACCCAGTACTTC.

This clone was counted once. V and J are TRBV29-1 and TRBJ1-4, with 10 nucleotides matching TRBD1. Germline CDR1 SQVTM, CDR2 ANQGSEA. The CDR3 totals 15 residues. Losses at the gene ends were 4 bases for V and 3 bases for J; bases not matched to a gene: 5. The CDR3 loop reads CSVAQGQGSNEKLFF. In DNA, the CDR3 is TGCAGCGTTGCTCAGGGACAGGGGTCTAATGAAAAACTGTTTTTT. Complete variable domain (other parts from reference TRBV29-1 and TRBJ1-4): SAVISQKPSRDICQRGTSLTIQCQVDSQVTMMFWYRQQPGQSLTLIATANQGSEATYESGFVIDKFPISRPNLTFSTLTVSNMSPEDSSIYLCSVAQGQGSNEKLFFGSGTQLSVL.

In DNA form, the CDR3 reads TGTGCCAGCAGCTTAAACCAGTGGAGTGCAATCTATGGCTACACCTTC. Its translation is CASSLNQWSAIYGYTF. This rearrangement joins TRBV7-2 to TRBJ1-2; D is unclear. The length of the CDR3 is 16 residues. V was shortened by 2 bases and J by 4 bases, with 17 bases between the two germline ends. CDR1 and CDR2 (germline): SGHTA, FQGNSA.

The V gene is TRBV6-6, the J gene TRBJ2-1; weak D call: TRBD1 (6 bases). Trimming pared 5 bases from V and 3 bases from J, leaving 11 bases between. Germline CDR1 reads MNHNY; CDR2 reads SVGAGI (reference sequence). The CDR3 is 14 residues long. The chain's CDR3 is CASSSPRGYNEQFF. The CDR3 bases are TGTGCCAGCAGTAGCCCCAGGGGCTACAATGAGCAGTTCTTC.

The CDR3, as DNA: TGTGCCAGCACGACACACCACAGGGGAGCCTTCACTGAAGCTTTCTTT. Translation: CASTTHHRGAFTEAFF. This chain links TRBV27 with TRBJ1-1; 7 bases line up with TRBD1. The germline CDR1 and CDR2 sequences are MNHEY and SMNVEV (reference sequence). The CDR3 extends over 16 amino acids. With 7 bases clipped from V and 4 bases from J, the junction kept 15 bases outside the gene matches.

CDR3: CASSQPDRPNYGYTF. As DNA, the CDR3 is TGCGCCAGCAGTCAACCGGACAGGCCAAACTATGGCTACACCTTC. J is TRBJ1-2 and V is TRBV23-1; TRBD1 matches at 7 bases. TRBV23-1 is an open reading frame whose function is uncertain. The CDR3 is 15 residues long. The junction had 5 bases not matched to a gene; V was cut back by 2 bases and J by 2 bases.

This chain's CDR3 is CASSLGGGARNSPLHF. In nucleotides, the CDR3 is TGCGCCAGCAGCTTGGGCGGGGGCGCCCGTAATTCACCCCTCCACTTT. This chain links TRBV5-1 with TRBJ1-6, with D possibly matching TRBD1 (6 bases). Germline V gives CDR1 SGHRS, CDR2 YFSETQ. The length of the CDR3 is 16 residues. V was pared by 0 bases and J by 6 bases, with 13 bases between. The complete variable domain, with remaining parts taken from reference TRBV5-1 and TRBJ1-6, reads KAGVTQTPRYLIKTRGQQVTLSCSPISGHRSVSWYQQTPGQGLQFLFEYFSETQRNKGNFPGRFSGRQFSNSRSEMNVSTLELGDSALYLCASSLGGGARNSPLHFGNGTRLTVT.

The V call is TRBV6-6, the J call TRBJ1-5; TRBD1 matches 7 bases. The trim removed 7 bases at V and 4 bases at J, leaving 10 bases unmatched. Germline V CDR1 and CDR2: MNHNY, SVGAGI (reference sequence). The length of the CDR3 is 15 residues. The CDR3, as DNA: TGTGCCAGCACTCAACAGGGGAGGGGGAATCAGCCCCAGCATTTT. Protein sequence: CASTQQGRGNQPQHF.

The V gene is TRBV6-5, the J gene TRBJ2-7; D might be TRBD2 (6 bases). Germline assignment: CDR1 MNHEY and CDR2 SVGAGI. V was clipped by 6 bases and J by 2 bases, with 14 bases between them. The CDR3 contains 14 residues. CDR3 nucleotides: TGTGCCAGCAGGTCGGGACTTTTTACCTACGAGCAGTACTTC. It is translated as CASRSGLFTYEQYF.

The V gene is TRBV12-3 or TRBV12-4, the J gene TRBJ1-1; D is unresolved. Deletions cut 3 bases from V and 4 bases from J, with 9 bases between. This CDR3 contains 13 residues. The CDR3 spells CASSLGVGTEAFF. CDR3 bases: TGTGCCAGCAGTTTGGGAGTTGGCACTGAAGCTTTCTTT.